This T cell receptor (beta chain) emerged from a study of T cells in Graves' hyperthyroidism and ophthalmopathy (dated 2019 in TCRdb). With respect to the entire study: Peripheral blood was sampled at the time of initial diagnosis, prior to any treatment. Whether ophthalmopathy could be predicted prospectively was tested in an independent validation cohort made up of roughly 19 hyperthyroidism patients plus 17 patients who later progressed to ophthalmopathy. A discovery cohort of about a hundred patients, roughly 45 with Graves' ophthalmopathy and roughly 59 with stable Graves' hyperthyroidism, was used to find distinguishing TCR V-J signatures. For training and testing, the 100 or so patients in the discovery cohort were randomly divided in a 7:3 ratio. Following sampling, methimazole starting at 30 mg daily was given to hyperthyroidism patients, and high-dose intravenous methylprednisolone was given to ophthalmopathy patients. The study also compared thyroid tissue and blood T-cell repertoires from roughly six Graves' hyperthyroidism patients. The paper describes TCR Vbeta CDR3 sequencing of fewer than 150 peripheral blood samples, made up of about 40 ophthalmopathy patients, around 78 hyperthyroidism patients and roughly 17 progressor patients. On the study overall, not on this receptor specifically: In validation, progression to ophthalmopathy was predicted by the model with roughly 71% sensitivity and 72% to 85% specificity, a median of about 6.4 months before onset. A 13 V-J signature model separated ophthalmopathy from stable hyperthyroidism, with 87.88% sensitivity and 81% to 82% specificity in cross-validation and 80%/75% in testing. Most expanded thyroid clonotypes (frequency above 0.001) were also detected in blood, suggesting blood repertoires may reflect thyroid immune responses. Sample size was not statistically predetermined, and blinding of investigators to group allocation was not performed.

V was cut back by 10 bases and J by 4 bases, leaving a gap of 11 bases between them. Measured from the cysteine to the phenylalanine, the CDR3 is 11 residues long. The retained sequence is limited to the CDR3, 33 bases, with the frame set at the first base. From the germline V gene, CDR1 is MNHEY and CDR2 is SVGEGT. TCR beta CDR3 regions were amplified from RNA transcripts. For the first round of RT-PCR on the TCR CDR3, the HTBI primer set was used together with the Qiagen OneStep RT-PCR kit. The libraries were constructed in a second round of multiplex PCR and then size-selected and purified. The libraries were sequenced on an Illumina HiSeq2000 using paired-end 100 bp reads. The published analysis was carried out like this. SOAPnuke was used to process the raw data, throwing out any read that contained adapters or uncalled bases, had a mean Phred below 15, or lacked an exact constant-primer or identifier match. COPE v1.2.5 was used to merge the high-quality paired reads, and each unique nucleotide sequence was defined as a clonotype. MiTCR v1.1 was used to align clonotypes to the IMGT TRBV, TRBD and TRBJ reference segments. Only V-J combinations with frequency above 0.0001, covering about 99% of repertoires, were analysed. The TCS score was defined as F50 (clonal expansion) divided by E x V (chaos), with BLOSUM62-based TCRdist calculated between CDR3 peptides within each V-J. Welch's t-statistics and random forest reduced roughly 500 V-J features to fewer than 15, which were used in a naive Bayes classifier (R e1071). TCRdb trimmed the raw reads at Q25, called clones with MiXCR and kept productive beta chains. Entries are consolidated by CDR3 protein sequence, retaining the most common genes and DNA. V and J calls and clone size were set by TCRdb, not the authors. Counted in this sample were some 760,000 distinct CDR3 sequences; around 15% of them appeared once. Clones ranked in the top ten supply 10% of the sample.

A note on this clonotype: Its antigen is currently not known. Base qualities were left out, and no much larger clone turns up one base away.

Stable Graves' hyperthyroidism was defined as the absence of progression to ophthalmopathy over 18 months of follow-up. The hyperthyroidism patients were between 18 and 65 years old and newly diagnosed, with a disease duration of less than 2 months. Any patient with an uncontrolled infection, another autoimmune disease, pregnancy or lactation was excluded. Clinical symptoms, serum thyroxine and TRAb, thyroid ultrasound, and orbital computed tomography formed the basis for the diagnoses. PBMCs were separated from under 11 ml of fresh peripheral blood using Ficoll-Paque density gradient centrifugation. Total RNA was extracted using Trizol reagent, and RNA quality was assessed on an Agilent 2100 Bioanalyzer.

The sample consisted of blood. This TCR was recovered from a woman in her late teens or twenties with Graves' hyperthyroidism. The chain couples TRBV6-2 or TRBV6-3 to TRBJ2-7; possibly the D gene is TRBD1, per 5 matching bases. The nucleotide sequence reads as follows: TGTGCCATTGGACACCCTTACGAGCAGTACTTC. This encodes CAIGHPYEQYF.